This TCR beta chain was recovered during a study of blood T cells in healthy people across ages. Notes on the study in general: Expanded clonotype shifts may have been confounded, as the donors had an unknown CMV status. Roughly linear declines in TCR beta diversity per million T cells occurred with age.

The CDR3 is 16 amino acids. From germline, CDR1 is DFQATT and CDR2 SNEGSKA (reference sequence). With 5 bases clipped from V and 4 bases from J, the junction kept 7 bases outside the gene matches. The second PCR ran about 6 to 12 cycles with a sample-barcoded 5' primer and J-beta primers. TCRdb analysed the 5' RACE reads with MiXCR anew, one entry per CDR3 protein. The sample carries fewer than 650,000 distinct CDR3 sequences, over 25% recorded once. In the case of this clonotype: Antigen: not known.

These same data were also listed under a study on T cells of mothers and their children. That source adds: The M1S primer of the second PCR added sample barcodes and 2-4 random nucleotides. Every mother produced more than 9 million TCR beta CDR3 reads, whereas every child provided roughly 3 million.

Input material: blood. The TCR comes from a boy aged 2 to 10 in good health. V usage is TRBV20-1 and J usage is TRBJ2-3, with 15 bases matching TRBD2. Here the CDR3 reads CSAWGLAGGVADTQYF. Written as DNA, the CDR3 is TGCAGTGCTTGGGGACTAGCGGGAGGTGTCGCAGATACGCAGTATTTT.